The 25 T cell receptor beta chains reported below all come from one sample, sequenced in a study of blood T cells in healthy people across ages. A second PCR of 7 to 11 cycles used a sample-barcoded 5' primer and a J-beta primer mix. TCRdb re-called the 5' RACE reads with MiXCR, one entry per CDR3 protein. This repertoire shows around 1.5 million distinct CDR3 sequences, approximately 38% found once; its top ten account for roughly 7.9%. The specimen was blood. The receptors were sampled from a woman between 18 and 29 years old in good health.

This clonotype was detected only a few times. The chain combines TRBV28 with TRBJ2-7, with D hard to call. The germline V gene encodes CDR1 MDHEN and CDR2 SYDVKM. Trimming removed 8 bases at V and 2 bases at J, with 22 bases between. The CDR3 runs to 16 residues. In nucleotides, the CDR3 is TGTGCCAGCCGACGCTCCCCGGGTCCTACAACCTACGAGCAGTACTTC. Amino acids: CASRRSPGPTTYEQYF. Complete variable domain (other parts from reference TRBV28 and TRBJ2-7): DVKVTQSSRYLVKRTGEKVFLECVQDMDHENMFWYRQDPGLGLRLIYFSYDVKMKEKGDIPEGYSVSREKKERFSLILESASTNQTSMYLCASRRSPGPTTYEQYFGPGTRLTVT.

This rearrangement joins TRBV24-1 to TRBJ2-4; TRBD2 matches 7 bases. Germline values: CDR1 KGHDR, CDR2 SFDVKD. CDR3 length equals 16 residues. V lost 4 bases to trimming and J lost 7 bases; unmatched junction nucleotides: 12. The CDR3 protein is CATSESGFGGSNIQYF. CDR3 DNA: TGTGCCACCAGTGAATCAGGGTTCGGGGGGTCGAACATTCAGTACTTC.

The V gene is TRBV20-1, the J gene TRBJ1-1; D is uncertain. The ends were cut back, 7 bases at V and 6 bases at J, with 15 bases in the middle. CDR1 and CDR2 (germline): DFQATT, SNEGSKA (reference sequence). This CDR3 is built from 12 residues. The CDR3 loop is CSGNRRRAEAFF. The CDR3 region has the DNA TGCAGTGGGAACCGCCGACGGGCTGAAGCTTTCTTT.

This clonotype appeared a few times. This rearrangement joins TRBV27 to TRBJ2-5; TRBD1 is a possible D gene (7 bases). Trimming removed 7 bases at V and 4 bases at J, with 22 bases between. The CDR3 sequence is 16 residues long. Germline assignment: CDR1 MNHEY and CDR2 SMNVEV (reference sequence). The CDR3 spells CASNRQGPGVGETQYF. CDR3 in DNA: TGTGCCAGCAATCGACAGGGTCCGGGGGTGGGAGAGACCCAGTACTTC.

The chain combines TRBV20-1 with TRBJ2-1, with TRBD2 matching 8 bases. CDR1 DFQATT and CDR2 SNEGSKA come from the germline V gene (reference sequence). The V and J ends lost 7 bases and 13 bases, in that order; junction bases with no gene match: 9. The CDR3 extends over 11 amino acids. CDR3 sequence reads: CSVPWREAQFF. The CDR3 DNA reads TGCAGTGTTCCGTGGCGGGAGGCCCAGTTCTTC.

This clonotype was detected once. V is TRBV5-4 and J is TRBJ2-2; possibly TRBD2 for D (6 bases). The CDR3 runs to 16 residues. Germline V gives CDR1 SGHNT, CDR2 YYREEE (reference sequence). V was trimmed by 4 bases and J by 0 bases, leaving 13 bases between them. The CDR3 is CASSLPGLPNTGELFF. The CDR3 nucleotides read TGTGCCAGCAGCCTGCCGGGACTTCCGAACACCGGGGAGCTGTTTTTT.

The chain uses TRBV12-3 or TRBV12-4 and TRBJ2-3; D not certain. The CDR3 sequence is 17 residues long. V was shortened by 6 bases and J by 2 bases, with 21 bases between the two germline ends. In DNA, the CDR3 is TGTGCCAGCAGACAAGCGCTTGGCAGAGAAGACACAGATACGCAGTATTTT. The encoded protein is CASRQALGREDTDTQYF.

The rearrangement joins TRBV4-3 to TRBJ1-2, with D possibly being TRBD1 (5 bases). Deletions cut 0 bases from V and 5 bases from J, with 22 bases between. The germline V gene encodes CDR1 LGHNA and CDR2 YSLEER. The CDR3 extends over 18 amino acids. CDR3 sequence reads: CASSQEPGLPTLWYGYTF. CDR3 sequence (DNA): TGCGCCAGCAGCCAAGAACCGGGACTGCCTACGCTGTGGTATGGCTACACCTTC.

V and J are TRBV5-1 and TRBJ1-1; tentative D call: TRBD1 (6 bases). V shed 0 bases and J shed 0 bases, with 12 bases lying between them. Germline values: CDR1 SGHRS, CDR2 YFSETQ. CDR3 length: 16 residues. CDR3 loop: CASSLGGQRLNTEAFF. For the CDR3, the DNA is TGCGCCAGCAGCTTGGGAGGACAGAGATTGAACACTGAAGCTTTCTTT.

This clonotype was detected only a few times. The CDR3 is CASRGPGIYNSPLHF. CDR3 nucleotide sequence: TGCGCCAGCAGGGGTCCGGGGATTTATAATTCACCCCTCCACTTT. The V call is TRBV5-1, the J call TRBJ1-6; D gene uncertain. CDR1 SGHRS and CDR2 YFSETQ come from the germline V gene. The CDR3 is 15 residues long. The V end lost 5 bases, the J end lost 4 bases, and 13 bases lay between the germline ends.

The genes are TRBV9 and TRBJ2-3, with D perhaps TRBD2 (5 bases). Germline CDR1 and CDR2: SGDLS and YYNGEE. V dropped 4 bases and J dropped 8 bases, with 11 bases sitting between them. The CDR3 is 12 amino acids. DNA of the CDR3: TGTGCCAGCAGCAACATCGGAGGTACGCAGTATTTT. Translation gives CASSNIGGTQYF.

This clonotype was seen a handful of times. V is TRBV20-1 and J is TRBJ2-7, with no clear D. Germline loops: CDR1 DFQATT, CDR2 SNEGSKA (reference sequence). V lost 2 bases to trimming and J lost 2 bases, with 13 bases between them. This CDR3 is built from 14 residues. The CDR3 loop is CSARLGRWAYEQYF. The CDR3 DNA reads TGCAGTGCTAGACTCGGGCGCTGGGCCTACGAGCAGTACTTC.

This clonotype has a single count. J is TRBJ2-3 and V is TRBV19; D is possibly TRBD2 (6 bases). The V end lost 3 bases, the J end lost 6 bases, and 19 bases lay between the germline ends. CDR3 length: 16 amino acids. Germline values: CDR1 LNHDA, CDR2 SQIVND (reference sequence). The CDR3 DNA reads TGTGCCAGTAGTATGGATTCGGTCAACGCGGGGGATACGCAGTATTTT. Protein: CASSMDSVNAGDTQYF.

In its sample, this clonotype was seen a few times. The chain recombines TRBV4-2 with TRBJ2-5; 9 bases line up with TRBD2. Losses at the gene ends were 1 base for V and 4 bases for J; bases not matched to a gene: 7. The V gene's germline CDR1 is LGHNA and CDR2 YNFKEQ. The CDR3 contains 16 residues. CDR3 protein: CASSQGGQAGGETQYF. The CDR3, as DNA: TGTGCCAGCAGCCAAGGGGGGCAAGCGGGAGGAGAGACCCAGTACTTC.

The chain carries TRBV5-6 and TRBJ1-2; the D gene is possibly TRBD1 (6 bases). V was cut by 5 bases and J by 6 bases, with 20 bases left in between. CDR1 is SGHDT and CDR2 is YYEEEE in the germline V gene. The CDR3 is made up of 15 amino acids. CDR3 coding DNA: TGTGCCAGCAGACTTGGGAAGGGGGGCCGGGATGGCTACACCTTC. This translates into CASRLGKGGRDGYTF.

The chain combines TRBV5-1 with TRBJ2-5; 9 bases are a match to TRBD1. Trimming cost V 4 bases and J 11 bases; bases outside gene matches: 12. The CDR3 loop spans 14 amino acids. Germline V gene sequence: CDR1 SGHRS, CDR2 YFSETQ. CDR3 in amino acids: CASSTGTGWDEQYF. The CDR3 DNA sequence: TGCGCCAGCAGCACCGGGACAGGGTGGGATGAGCAGTACTTC.

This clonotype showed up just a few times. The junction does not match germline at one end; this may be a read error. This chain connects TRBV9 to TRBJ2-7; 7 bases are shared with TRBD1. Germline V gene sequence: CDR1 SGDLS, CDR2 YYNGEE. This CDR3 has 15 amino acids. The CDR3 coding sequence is TGTGCCAGCAGCGTAGGAGGGGGCGCGTCCTCCGAGCAGTACTTC. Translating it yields CASSVGGGASSEQYF.

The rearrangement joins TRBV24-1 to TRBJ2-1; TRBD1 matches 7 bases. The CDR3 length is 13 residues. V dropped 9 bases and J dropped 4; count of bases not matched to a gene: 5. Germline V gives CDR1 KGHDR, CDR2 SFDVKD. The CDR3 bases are TGTGCCACCGGGACAGTGACTTACAATGAGCAGTTCTTC. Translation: CATGTVTYNEQFF.

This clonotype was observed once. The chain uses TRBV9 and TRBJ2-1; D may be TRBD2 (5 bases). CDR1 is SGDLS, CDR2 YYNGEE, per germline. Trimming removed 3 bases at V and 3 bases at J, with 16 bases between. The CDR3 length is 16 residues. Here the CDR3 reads CASSGSLLALYNEQFF. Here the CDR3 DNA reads TGTGCCAGCAGCGGGAGTCTGCTAGCACTCTACAATGAGCAGTTCTTC.

Written as DNA, the CDR3 is TGTGCCAGCGTCGACAGGGGGGCCTCCTACGAGCAGTACTTC. Its translation: CASVDRGASYEQYF. This rearrangement joins TRBV7-8 to TRBJ2-7; 9 nucleotides match TRBD1. This CDR3 has 14 residues. V was clipped by 8 bases and J by 0 bases; unmatched bases: 5. The germline gives CDR1 SGHVS, CDR2 FQNEAQ.

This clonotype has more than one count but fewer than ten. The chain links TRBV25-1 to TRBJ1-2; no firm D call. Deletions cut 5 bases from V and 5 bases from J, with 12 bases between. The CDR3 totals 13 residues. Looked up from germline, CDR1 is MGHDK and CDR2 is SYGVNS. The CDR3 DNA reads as TGTGCCAGCAGTCTCGCAATCGGATATGGCTACACCTTC. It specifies CASSLAIGYGYTF.

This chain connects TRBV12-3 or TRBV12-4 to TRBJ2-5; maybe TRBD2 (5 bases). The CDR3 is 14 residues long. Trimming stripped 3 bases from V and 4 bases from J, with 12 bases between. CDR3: CASSFGGSGETQYF. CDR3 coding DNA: TGTGCCAGCAGTTTCGGCGGGTCCGGAGAGACCCAGTACTTC.

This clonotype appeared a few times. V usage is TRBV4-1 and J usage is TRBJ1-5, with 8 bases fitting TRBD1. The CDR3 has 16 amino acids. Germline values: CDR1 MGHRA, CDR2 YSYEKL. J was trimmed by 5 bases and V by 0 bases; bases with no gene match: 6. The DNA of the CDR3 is TGCGCCAGCAGCCAAGATCAGGGGGCGCTGGATCAGCCCCAGCATTTT. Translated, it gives CASSQDQGALDQPQHF.

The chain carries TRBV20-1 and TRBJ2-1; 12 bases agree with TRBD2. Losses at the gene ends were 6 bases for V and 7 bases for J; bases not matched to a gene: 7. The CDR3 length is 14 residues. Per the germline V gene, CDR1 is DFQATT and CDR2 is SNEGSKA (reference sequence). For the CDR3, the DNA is TGCAGTGCCACTCGGACTAGCGGGGTAAATGAGCAGTTCTTC. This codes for CSATRTSGVNEQFF.

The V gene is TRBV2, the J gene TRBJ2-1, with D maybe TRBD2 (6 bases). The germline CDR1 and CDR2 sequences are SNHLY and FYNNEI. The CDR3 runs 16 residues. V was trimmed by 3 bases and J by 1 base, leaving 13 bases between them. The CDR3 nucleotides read TGTGCCAGCAGTGAGGAGGGCCTCCCTTCCTACAATGAGCAGTTCTTC. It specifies CASSEEGLPSYNEQFF.